Below, one T cell receptor beta chain is given with its context. Its antigen remains unidentified. The data were obtained in a study of CD8 T cells in ankylosing spondylitis. Study results and caveats: Ankylosing spondylitis blood appeared to carry a characteristic TCR beta motif of eight or nine highly homologous variants.

Germline V gene sequence: CDR1 SGHRS, CDR2 YFSETQ. This CDR3 is built from 14 residues. V shed 1 base and J shed 8 bases, with 13 bases lying between them. In TCRdb, the 5' RACE reads were re-called with MiXCR into one record per CDR3 protein. The table includes hundreds of thousands of distinct CDR3 sequences, 20% to 30% detected once. The rearrangement joins TRBV5-1 to TRBJ2-1; a possible D gene is TRBD1 (6 bases). The sequenced material came from blood, either unsorted or a sorted T cell fraction (not recorded which). The source is a male donor with ankylosing spondylitis. The DNA for the CDR3 is TGCGCCAGCAGCTTGAGCCAAAAGGGGGATGAGCAGTTCTTC. Translating gives CASSLSQKGDEQFF.